This T cell receptor (beta chain) was identified during a study of T cell responses to AZD1222 COVID-19 vaccine. The study, taken as a whole, reports: Nearly half of unique spike-specific TCRs reportedly avoided B.1.351 and B.1.1.7 mutated regions. Sampling that yielded the repertoires occurred only after the peak T cell response. Baseline antibody screening turned up just a handful of seropositive AZD1222 recipients.

About this clone itself: The target antigen is unknown.

Generated by immunoSEQ multiplex PCR, the TCRdb table keeps only in-frame clones and is missing some. Of around 140,000 clones listed, 93% are singletons. This sample comprised peripheral blood, obtained on day 0 of AZD1222 vaccination. The receptor comes from an adult in good health.

The CDR3 reads CASSPLDTSDGNTIYF. Written as DNA, the CDR3 is TGTGCCAGCTCACCACTAGACACCTCCGACGGAAACACCATATATTTT. The chain couples TRBV18 to TRBJ1-3; unclear D gene. V was cut by 1 base and J by 4 bases, with 14 bases left in between. Germline values: CDR1 KGHSH, CDR2 LQKENI. This CDR3 contains 16 residues.